The 24 T cell receptor beta chains listed next were all sequenced from one sample in a study of PD-L1 blockade in urothelial cancer. Method: immunoSEQ multiplex PCR; TCRdb's copy keeps in-frame clones and lacks some. Among 35,000 to 50,000 clones listed, 70% to 85% were seen once. This specimen consisted of PBMCs, obtained around atezolizumab (anti-PD-L1) treatment. These receptors came from a man between 65 and 85 years old with urothelial cancer.

This chain uses TRBV5-1 with TRBJ2-1; 15 bases line up with TRBD2. With 4 bases clipped from V and 7 bases from J, the junction kept 6 bases outside the gene matches. Germline assignment: CDR1 SGHRS and CDR2 YFSETQ. The CDR3 has 16 residues. This chain's CDR3 is CASSLGLAGGGNEQFF. The CDR3 bases are TGCGCCAGCAGCCTAGGACTAGCGGGAGGGGGGAATGAGCAGTTCTTC.

V usage is TRBV20-1 and J usage is TRBJ2-1; 7 positions agree with TRBD1. Germline V gives CDR1 DFQATT, CDR2 SNEGSKA (reference sequence). There are 11 residues in the CDR3. The V and J ends lost 6 bases and 13 bases, in that order; junction bases with no gene match: 9. The CDR3 sequence: CSAGDGTEQFF. In nucleotides, the CDR3 is TGCAGTGCCGGGGATGGGACAGAACAGTTCTTC.

The V and J genes are TRBV6-5 and TRBJ2-7; 10 bases line up with TRBD2. The junction had 7 bases not matched to a gene; V was cut back by 7 bases and J by 4 bases. The CDR3 length is 14 residues. CDR1 and CDR2 (germline): MNHEY, SVGAGI. The CDR3 DNA reads TGTGCCAGCATTCAGCGGGAGGGCCTGTACGAGCAGTACTTC. Its protein is CASIQREGLYEQYF.

This clone showed up just a few times. The rearrangement links TRBV10-3 to TRBJ1-2; a weak D match, TRBD1 (5 bases). V lost 5 bases, J lost 4 bases, and 23 bases lay in between. The CDR3 loop spans 17 amino acids. Germline V lookup: CDR1 ENHRY, CDR2 SYGVKD. CDR3 DNA sequence: TGTGCCATCAGTCCCTCCGGGTTAAATGGGGGGACCTATGGCTACACCTTC. Residues: CAISPSGLNGGTYGYTF.

The CDR3 region is CSARWEAEQFF. In DNA, the CDR3 is TGCAGTGCTAGGTGGGAGGCTGAGCAGTTCTTC. This chain joins TRBV20-1 and TRBJ2-1; a possible D gene is TRBD2 (6 bases). V lost 3 bases, J lost 9 bases, and 9 bases lay in between. The CDR3 is 11 residues long. CDR1 is DFQATT, CDR2 SNEGSKA, per germline (reference sequence).

The V gene is TRBV28, the J gene TRBJ2-7; the match to TRBD1 covers 8 bases. V was pared by 6 bases and J by 2 bases, with 6 bases of the junction left unmatched. This CDR3 is built from 14 residues. The V gene's germline CDR1 is MDHEN and CDR2 SYDVKM. The CDR3 DNA follows: TGTGCCAGCAGAACGGACAGGGTCCCCTACGAGCAGTACTTC. It codes for CASRTDRVPYEQYF.

The chain uses TRBV5-1 and TRBJ2-5, with D perhaps TRBD1 (6 bases). The CDR3 loop spans 14 amino acids. Trimming pared 0 bases from V and 5 bases from J, leaving 11 bases between. CDR1 SGHRS and CDR2 YFSETQ come from the germline V gene. CDR3: CASSLGWGLETQYF. DNA of the CDR3: TGCGCCAGCAGCTTGGGCTGGGGGCTCGAGACCCAGTACTTC. Based on the CDR3 plus reference TRBV5-1 and TRBJ2-5, the full variable domain is KAGVTQTPRYLIKTRGQQVTLSCSPISGHRSVSWYQQTPGQGLQFLFEYFSETQRNKGNFPGRFSGRQFSNSRSEMNVSTLELGDSALYLCASSLGWGLETQYFGPGTRLLVL.

The chain combines TRBV11-2 with TRBJ1-1; 8 bases fit TRBD1. Germline-derived CDR1 and CDR2 are SGHAT and FQNNGV. There are 16 residues in the CDR3. Trimming took 5 bases from V and 4 from J; bases not matched to a gene: 12. In nucleotides, the CDR3 is TGTGCCAGCAGCCCCGGTCTCAGGGGGCGCGGCACTGAAGCTTTCTTT. Translation: CASSPGLRGRGTEAFF.

V is TRBV27 and J is TRBJ2-7, with a tentative D call TRBD1 (5 bases). Trimming pared 5 bases from V and 5 bases from J, leaving 13 bases between. The length of the CDR3 is 13 residues. The germline gives CDR1 MNHEY, CDR2 SMNVEV (reference sequence). Written as DNA, the CDR3 is TGTGCCAGCAGTCGCCCCCCAGGGAACGAGCAGTACTTC. As protein: CASSRPPGNEQYF.

The genes are TRBV9 and TRBJ2-4, with 8 nucleotides matching TRBD2. Per germline, CDR1 SGDLS and CDR2 YYNGEE. V lost 6 bases and J lost 5; bases outside the gene matches: 4. This CDR3 is built from 13 residues. The CDR3 loop is CASNSGRENIQYF. In nucleotides, the CDR3 is TGTGCCAGCAATTCCGGGAGGGAAAACATTCAGTACTTC.

The chain carries TRBV15 and TRBJ2-6; D is perhaps TRBD2 (5 bases). This CDR3 comprises 18 residues. The V gene's germline CDR1 is LNHNV and CDR2 YYDKDF (reference sequence). The V gene lost 0 bases and the J gene lost 1 base, with 13 bases spanning the gap. CDR3 region: CATSRDRGLESGANVLTF. Written as DNA, the CDR3 is TGTGCCACCAGCAGAGATCGAGGGTTAGAATCTGGGGCCAACGTCCTGACTTTC.

The chain is built from TRBV5-1 and TRBJ1-5; 7 bases agree with TRBD1. The CDR3 spans 13 residues. J gave up 5 bases and V 5 bases, and 4 bases lay outside the gene matches. Germline CDR1 reads SGHRS; CDR2 reads YFSETQ. CDR3 bases: TGCGCCAGCAGACGGGACAGAGATCAGCCCCAGCATTTT. Its translation: CASRRDRDQPQHF.

This sequence joins TRBV29-1 and TRBJ1-1; 8 bases line up with TRBD1. Germline V gene sequence: CDR1 SQVTM, CDR2 ANQGSEA. The CDR3 runs to 13 residues. V lost 0 bases, J lost 8 bases, and 5 bases stayed unmatched. CDR3 DNA: TGCAGCGTTGAAGATTCAGGGGGCAGGGAAGCTTTCTTT. Translation: CSVEDSGGREAFF. Supplemented by reference TRBV29-1 and TRBJ1-1, the full variable domain reads SAVISQKPSRDICQRGTSLTIQCQVDSQVTMMFWYRQQPGQSLTLIATANQGSEATYESGFVIDKFPISRPNLTFSTLTVSNMSPEDSSIYLCSVEDSGGREAFFGQGTRLTVV.

The CDR3 loop reads CAISEAPGQGSDQPQHF. The CDR3, as DNA: TGTGCCATCAGTGAGGCACCGGGACAGGGAAGTGATCAGCCCCAGCATTTT. The chain couples TRBV10-3 to TRBJ1-5, with 9 bases aligning to TRBD1. V shed 2 bases and J 5 bases; nucleotides not matched to a gene: 10. CDR1 is ENHRY and CDR2 is SYGVKD in the germline V gene. The CDR3 spans 17 residues.

This chain connects TRBV2 to TRBJ1-6; 9 positions match TRBD1. Germline CDR1 SNHLY, CDR2 FYNNEI. Losses at the gene ends were 7 bases for V and 10 bases for J; bases not matched to a gene: 5. The CDR3 contains 13 residues. The CDR3 region has the DNA TGTGCCAGCAAGGGACAGGGAAGATCACCCCTCCACTTT. It encodes CASKGQGRSPLHF.

The chain employs TRBV7-9 and TRBJ2-3, with 7 bases matching TRBD1. The J segment lost 2 bases and the V segment lost 4 bases, leaving 9 bases of the junction unmatched. The germline gives CDR1 SEHNR, CDR2 FQNEAQ (reference sequence). The CDR3 runs 16 residues. The CDR3 DNA follows: TGTGCCAGCAGCTCAGGGACAGAAACTTTCACAGATACGCAGTATTTT. Translation gives CASSSGTETFTDTQYF. The full variable domain, completed using reference TRBV7-9 and TRBJ2-3, is DTGVSQNPRHKITKRGQNVTFRCDPISEHNRLYWYRQTLGQGPEFLTYFQNEAQLEKSRLLSDRFSAERPKGSFSTLEIQRTEQGDSAMYLCASSSGTETFTDTQYFGPGTRLTVL.

The genes are TRBV7-9 and TRBJ2-7, with 8 bases identical to TRBD1. V trimming: 4 bases; J trimming: 7 bases; junction bases outside the gene matches: 3. The CDR3 consists of 12 residues. Germline values: CDR1 SEHNR, CDR2 FQNEAQ (reference sequence). The CDR3 region has the DNA TGTGCCAGCAGCTCGCGACAGGGGGAGCAGTACTTC. The encoded protein is CASSSRQGEQYF. The full variable domain, completed using reference TRBV7-9 and TRBJ2-7, is DTGVSQNPRHKITKRGQNVTFRCDPISEHNRLYWYRQTLGQGPEFLTYFQNEAQLEKSRLLSDRFSAERPKGSFSTLEIQRTEQGDSAMYLCASSSRQGEQYFGPGTRLTVT.

J is TRBJ1-2 and V is TRBV5-4; 7 positions agree with TRBD1. The CDR3 loop spans 14 amino acids. Unmatched junction bases numbered 10, after V lost 3 bases and J lost 8 bases. Germline-derived CDR1 and CDR2 are SGHNT and YYREEE (reference sequence). The CDR3 nucleotides are TGTGCCAGCAGCTCCGGACAGGATGTGTACGGCTACACCTTC. Its protein product is CASSSGQDVYGYTF.

The rearrangement links TRBV5-1 to TRBJ2-7; weak D call: TRBD2 (5 bases). This CDR3 comprises 12 residues. The germline CDR1 and CDR2 sequences are SGHRS and YFSETQ. The V gene lost 1 base and the J gene lost 6 bases, with 8 bases spanning the gap. The CDR3 DNA sequence: TGCGCCAGCAGCTTGATGGCGGGCGAGCAGTACTTC. This sequence encodes CASSLMAGEQYF.

The chain has TRBV18 and TRBJ2-7; D call uncertain. The ends were cut back, 3 bases at V and 0 bases at J, with 12 bases in the middle. Germline CDR1 KGHSH, CDR2 LQKENI. The CDR3 length is 15 residues. CDR3 sequence: CASSPYTVVSYEQYF. The CDR3 DNA sequence: TGTGCCAGCTCACCTTATACGGTGGTCTCCTACGAGCAGTACTTC. The whole variable domain, remainder taken from reference TRBV18 and TRBJ2-7, is NAGVMQNPRHLVRRRGQEARLRCSPMKGHSHVYWYRQLPEEGLKFMVYLQKENIIDESGMPKERFSAEFPKEGPSILRIQQVVRGDSAAYFCASSPYTVVSYEQYFGPGTRLTVT.

The chain recombines TRBV1 with TRBJ2-1; whether TRBD2, the table's D call, matches the DNA was not checked. TRBV1 is described as a pseudogene. The CDR3 contains 18 residues. Written as DNA, the CDR3 is TGCACCAGCAGCCAAGATCCCGCTAGCGGGAGTCCCCTCGATGAGCAGTTCTTC. Translated, it gives CTSSQDPASGSPLDEQFF.

The rearrangement joins TRBV7-8 to TRBJ2-7; 14 bases match TRBD2. Germline V gene sequence: CDR1 SGHVS, CDR2 FQNEAQ. V was clipped by 5 bases and J by 3 bases; unmatched bases: 15. The CDR3 is made up of 19 amino acids. CDR3 residues: CASSHGTRLAGGPYYEQYF. CDR3 bases: TGTGCCAGCAGCCATGGGACAAGACTAGCGGGAGGGCCCTACTACGAGCAGTACTTC.

This clone was detected a few times. V gene TRBV28 combines with J gene TRBJ2-2; the D gene is possibly TRBD2 (5 bases). Looked up from germline, CDR1 is MDHEN and CDR2 is SYDVKM. The ends were cut back, 6 bases at V and 0 bases at J, with 14 bases in the middle. This CDR3 has 16 amino acids. The CDR3 DNA sequence: TGTGCCAGCAGCCTCGAGGGCTACGCGAACACCGGGGAGCTGTTTTTT. Amino acids: CASSLEGYANTGELFF.

This clone has only a few counts. The chain employs TRBV4-2 and TRBJ1-2, with TRBD1 as a possible D gene (5 bases). The V end was cut by 0 bases, the J end by 7 bases, with 12 bases between. Per germline, CDR1 LGHNA and CDR2 YNFKEQ. This CDR3 comprises 14 residues. CDR3 DNA sequence: TGTGCCAGCAGCCAAGATCTGCAGGGTCGTGGCTACACCTTC. It translates to CASSQDLQGRGYTF.